This T cell receptor (beta chain) was captured by sequencing in a study of early T cells in non-severe SARS-CoV-2 infection. Study context: Alpha and beta chains were unpaired, from unsorted whole-blood bulk RNA.

Unique molecular identifier tags were affixed to discrete cDNA molecules. TCRdb called the 5' RACE reads again in MiXCR, with one record for every CDR3 protein. The sample lists around 100,000 distinct CDR3 sequences, approximately 14% occurring once. The table lists this clonotype with a few counts. Input material: whole blood. The origin of this receptor is an adult who was a healthcare worker with PCR-confirmed SARS-CoV-2 infection or an uninfected control (not recorded which).

CDR3: CSISRRNTGELFF. Here the CDR3 DNA reads TGCAGTATATCACGGAGAAACACCGGGGAGCTGTTTTTT. The rearrangement uses TRBV20-1 and TRBJ2-2; no definite D call. Germline V gene lookup returns CDR1 DFQATT and CDR2 SNEGSKA (reference sequence). The germline V and J ends were trimmed by 8 bases and 2 bases, with 12 bases remaining between them. This CDR3 has 13 amino acids.